This T cell receptor (beta chain) was sequenced during a study of beta chain features in type 1 diabetes. Study findings and constraints: Shortening that was moderate but significant affected the TCRB CDR3s of Type 1 diabetes patients in all four CD4+ subsets.

The germline V gene has CDR1 LGHNA and CDR2 YSLEER. Between the trimmed V and J ends, which lost 4 bases and 6 bases, there was a span of 15 bases. This CDR3 spans 15 amino acids. Expressed TCRB transcripts were sequenced after all isolated RNA was converted to cDNA. Each sample of naive, central memory or regulatory T cells had, on average, about 3.57 million reads. This table comes from immunoSEQ multiplex PCR, and its TCRdb copy is limited to in-frame clones, with some not included. The sample yields under 200,000 clones, 8% to 9.5% seen once. About this clone itself: Its antigen is not identified.

The chain combines TRBV4-3 with TRBJ2-2; TRBD1 might be the D (5 bases). The specimen sequenced was central memory CD4+ T cells from blood. The receptor's source is a woman in her late teens or twenties with type 1 diabetes. CDR3 nucleotides: TGCGCCAGCAGCCTGAAACACCTAGGGGCCGGGGAGCTGTTTTTT. The encoded protein is CASSLKHLGAGELFF.